The 13 T cell receptor beta chains presented below share a single source sample, sequenced in a study of early T cells in non-severe SARS-CoV-2 infection. TCRdb called the 5' RACE reads again in MiXCR, with one record for every CDR3 protein. The sample holds 70,000 or so distinct CDR3 sequences, over 9% seen once. The input for sequencing was whole blood, taken at baseline. These receptor sequences come from an adult who was a healthcare worker with PCR-confirmed SARS-CoV-2 infection or an uninfected control (not recorded which).

This clonotype was picked up many times. The chain employs TRBV20-1 and TRBJ2-1, with 9 bases matching TRBD2. Germline lookup yields CDR1 DFQATT and CDR2 SNEGSKA (reference sequence). V was clipped by 5 bases and J by 3 bases; unmatched bases: 5. The CDR3 covers 14 residues. The CDR3 DNA is TGCAGTGCTCAGCTAGCGGGGAACTACAATGAGCAGTTCTTC. As protein: CSAQLAGNYNEQFF.

This clonotype was seen only a few times. The rearrangement links TRBV12-3 or TRBV12-4 to TRBJ1-5; TRBD1 might be the D (5 bases). Trimming took 6 bases from V and 5 from J, leaving 14 bases between them. The CDR3 spans 14 residues. The CDR3 nucleotides are TGTGCCAGCAGCCCGGGACCGCCTTATCAGCCCCAGCATTTT. Its protein is CASSPGPPYQPQHF.

V usage is TRBV7-3 and J usage is TRBJ2-2; 10 bases fit TRBD2. The CDR3 length is 15 residues. Germline V gives CDR1 SGHTA, CDR2 FQGTGA. The trim removed 4 bases at V and 6 bases at J, leaving 5 bases unmatched. In nucleotides, the CDR3 is TGTGCCAGCAGCTCTGGACTAGCGGACGCCGGGGAGCTGTTTTTT. This encodes CASSSGLADAGELFF.

This clonotype was counted at least ten times. V gene TRBV4-2 combines with J gene TRBJ2-7; 8 positions match TRBD1. V trimming: 3 bases; J trimming: 5 bases; junction bases outside the gene matches: 6. The CDR3 totals 14 residues. Germline V gives CDR1 LGHNA, CDR2 YNFKEQ. DNA for the CDR3: TGTGCCAGCAGCCACTTAGGACAGGGCGACGAGCAGTACTTC. This codes for CASSHLGQGDEQYF.

This clonotype has more than one count but fewer than ten. V gene TRBV19 combines with J gene TRBJ2-7, with a possible D match to TRBD2 (6 bases). Germline V CDR1 and CDR2: LNHDA, SQIVND (reference sequence). This CDR3 spans 15 amino acids. With 4 bases removed from V and 0 bases from J, the gap between germline ends came to 13 bases. CDR3 in DNA: TGTGCCAGTAGTAGCGCTAGCGCAAGCTCCTACGAGCAGTACTTC. It translates to CASSSASASSYEQYF.

This sequence joins TRBV30 and TRBJ2-3; TRBD2 matches at 8 bases. The CDR3 has 15 amino acids. With 1 base clipped from V and 4 bases from J, the junction kept 7 bases outside the gene matches. Looked up from germline, CDR1 is GTSNPN and CDR2 is SVGIG (reference sequence). The CDR3 coding sequence is TGTGCCTGGAGTGACGCGGGGGGCCTGGCAGATACGCAGTATTTT. Its protein is CAWSDAGGLADTQYF.

This clonotype was counted only a few times. The J gene is TRBJ2-7, the V gene TRBV7-7; D possibly corresponds to TRBD1 (6 bases). V dropped 3 bases and J dropped 3 bases, with 9 bases sitting between them. From germline, CDR1 is SSHAT and CDR2 FNYEAQ (reference sequence). The CDR3 has 13 amino acids. The CDR3 DNA is TGTGCCAGCAGCTTGGGGACAAACTACGAGCAGTACTTC. Translating it yields CASSLGTNYEQYF.

The rearrangement links TRBV28 to TRBJ2-7; 11 bases match TRBD2. V lost 7 bases to trimming and J lost 13 bases; unmatched junction nucleotides: 15. This CDR3 region has 14 residues. CDR1 and CDR2 from the germline V gene are MDHEN and SYDVKM. For the CDR3, the DNA is TGTGCCAGCACCACCCCCGGGGCTAGCGGGGGGTTCTACTTC. Protein: CASTTPGASGGFYF.

This clonotype was detected a few times. The CDR3 region has the DNA TGTGCCAGCAGCTCCCTTGGGGTGACTAGCGGCGAGACCCAGTACTTC. This codes for CASSSLGVTSGETQYF. V usage is TRBV11-2 and J usage is TRBJ2-5; 9 bases align to TRBD2. Trimming took 4 bases from V and 5 from J; bases not matched to a gene: 11. In germline, CDR1 is SGHAT, CDR2 FQNNGV. This CDR3 has 16 residues.

There are many counts of this clonotype. V usage is TRBV29-1 and J usage is TRBJ2-1; D gene unclear. The CDR3 has 12 amino acids. V shed 3 bases and J shed 4 bases, with 7 bases lying between them. In germline, CDR1 is SQVTM, CDR2 ANQGSEA. The CDR3 sequence is CSVDQEYNEQFF. CDR3 in DNA: TGCAGCGTTGACCAGGAGTACAATGAGCAGTTCTTC.

This clonotype was detected many times. The chain recombines TRBV2 with TRBJ1-1, with a possible D match to TRBD1 (6 bases). Trimming pared 10 bases from V and 5 bases from J, leaving 14 bases between. This CDR3 has 12 residues. Germline V gene data show CDR1 as SNHLY and CDR2 as FYNNEI. Here the CDR3 reads CATPRDKTEAFF. CDR3 coding DNA: TGTGCCACCCCCAGGGACAAAACTGAAGCTTTCTTT. Full variable domain (missing parts from reference TRBV2 and TRBJ1-1): EPEVTQTPSHQVTQMGQEVILRCVPISNHLYFYWYRQILGQKVEFLVSFYNNEISEKSEIFDDQFSVERPDGSNFTLKIRSTKLEDSAMYFCATPRDKTEAFFGQGTRLTVV.

The chain has TRBV5-4 and TRBJ2-7; D possibly corresponds to TRBD2 (6 bases). Looked up from germline, CDR1 is SGHNT and CDR2 is YYREEE (reference sequence). V lost 4 bases and J 2 bases, leaving 13 bases between the germline ends. This CDR3 spans 14 amino acids. DNA for the CDR3: TGTGCCAGCAGCCAGAGCGGGCGAGCCTACGAGCAGTACTTC. It yields the protein CASSQSGRAYEQYF.

The rearrangement uses TRBV5-5 and TRBJ2-1; 13 nucleotides align to TRBD2. Germline trimming cut 4 bases from V and 0 bases from J; bases unmatched to any gene: 7. Germline V lookup: CDR1 SGHKS, CDR2 YYEKEE (reference sequence). This CDR3 spans 18 amino acids. Here the CDR3 reads CASSAPLAGGLSYNEQFF. CDR3 DNA sequence: TGTGCCAGCAGCGCCCCACTAGCGGGGGGGCTCTCCTACAATGAGCAGTTCTTC.